These 9 T cell receptor beta chains came from one sample sequenced in a study of T-cell reconstitution after alpha-beta-depleted transplantation in children. Preparing the TCRbeta library involved the use of unique molecular identifiers. TCRdb itself ran the PCR reads through MiXCR, one entry per CDR3 protein. The data contain 400,000 to 450,000 distinct CDR3 sequences, about 45% of them seen just once; the ten biggest clones take up around a quarter. The sequencing here drew on PBMCs, taken before TCRalphabeta/CD19-depleted stem cell transplant. The source is a girl aged 2-10 years with aplastic anemia, due to receive a stem cell transplant.

The genes are TRBV10-1 and TRBJ2-5, with no clear D. The CDR3 spans 15 residues. Germline V CDR1 and CDR2: WNHNN, SYGVQD (reference sequence). V shed 0 bases and J shed 2 bases, with 10 bases lying between them. DNA for the CDR3: TGCGCCAGCAGTGAGTCAAAAGGGCGGCAAGAGACCCAGTACTTC. Amino acids: CASSESKGRQETQYF.

This clonotype has a single count. The chain employs TRBV15 and TRBJ2-5; the D call may be TRBD1 or TRBD2 (6 bases each). V dropped 0 bases and J dropped 1 base, with 15 bases sitting between them. Germline CDR1 and CDR2: LNHNV and YYDKDF (reference sequence). The CDR3 totals 17 residues. CDR3 sequence (DNA): TGTGCCACCAGCAGAGATCAGACAGGAGGGGGCCAAGAGACCCAGTACTTC. This sequence encodes CATSRDQTGGGQETQYF.

The chain carries TRBV9 and TRBJ1-2, with a possible D match to TRBD1 (5 bases). Germline V lookup: CDR1 SGDLS, CDR2 YYNGEE. CDR3 length equals 11 residues. V was pared by 3 bases and J by 8 bases, with 8 bases between. CDR3 coding DNA: TGTGCCAGCAGCGCTGGGGGGGGCTACACCTTC. As protein: CASSAGGGYTF.

This clonotype was found many times. This chain uses TRBV12-3 or TRBV12-4 with TRBJ2-1, with 9 nucleotides matching TRBD2. After removal of 2 bases from V and 5 bases from J, the junction contained 7 bases not matched to a gene. This CDR3 has 16 residues. This CDR3 reads CASSLLGLAGNNEQFF. DNA for the CDR3: TGTGCCAGCAGTTTACTTGGGCTAGCGGGGAACAATGAGCAGTTCTTC.

The DNA for the CDR3 is TGTGCCAGCTCTTTCTCGCAGGGGGCCAACAATCAGCCCCAGCATTTT. It specifies CASSFSQGANNQPQHF. This chain connects TRBV18 to TRBJ1-5, with 8 bases aligning to TRBD1. Germline V CDR1 and CDR2: KGHSH, LQKENI. V gave up 6 bases and J gave up 3 bases; unmatched junction bases: 10. This CDR3 comprises 16 residues.

The CDR3 protein is CSVKGVSYAEAFF. The CDR3 coding sequence is TGCAGCGTCAAGGGGGTATCTTACGCTGAAGCTTTCTTT. The rearrangement links TRBV29-1 to TRBJ1-1, with a tentative D call TRBD1 (6 bases). CDR1 and CDR2 from the germline V gene are SQVTM and ANQGSEA. V lost 6 bases, J lost 6 bases, and 17 bases lay in between. The CDR3 has 13 residues.

The V and J genes are TRBV30 and TRBJ2-2, with TRBD2 identical over 8 bases. The J segment lost 6 bases and the V segment lost 4 bases, leaving 4 bases of the junction unmatched. In germline, CDR1 is GTSNPN, CDR2 SVGIG (reference sequence). This CDR3 contains 13 residues. For the CDR3, the DNA is TGTGCCTGGAAACGGGGGGGCCCCGGGGAGCTGTTTTTT. Its translation is CAWKRGGPGELFF.

This clonotype was counted ten times or more. The chain combines TRBV4-1 with TRBJ2-3; TRBD2 agrees at 10 bases. Germline CDR1 and CDR2: MGHRA and YSYEKL. The length of the CDR3 is 18 residues. J was trimmed by 1 base and V by 1 base; bases with no gene match: 8. CDR3 bases: TGCGCCAGCAGCCAAGCTGGGGTAGCGGGAGGCCGCACAGATACGCAGTATTTT. Translation: CASSQAGVAGGRTDTQYF.

This clonotype was observed a few times. The CDR3 is CASSLYGGGANVLTF. CDR3 nucleotide sequence: TGCGCCAGCAGCTTGTACGGGGGCGGGGCCAACGTCCTGACTTTC. The rearrangement uses TRBV5-1 and TRBJ2-6, with D tentatively TRBD1 or TRBD2 (6 bases each). V lost 1 base and J lost 4, with 9 bases in between. This CDR3 contains 15 residues. Germline lookup yields CDR1 SGHRS and CDR2 YFSETQ.